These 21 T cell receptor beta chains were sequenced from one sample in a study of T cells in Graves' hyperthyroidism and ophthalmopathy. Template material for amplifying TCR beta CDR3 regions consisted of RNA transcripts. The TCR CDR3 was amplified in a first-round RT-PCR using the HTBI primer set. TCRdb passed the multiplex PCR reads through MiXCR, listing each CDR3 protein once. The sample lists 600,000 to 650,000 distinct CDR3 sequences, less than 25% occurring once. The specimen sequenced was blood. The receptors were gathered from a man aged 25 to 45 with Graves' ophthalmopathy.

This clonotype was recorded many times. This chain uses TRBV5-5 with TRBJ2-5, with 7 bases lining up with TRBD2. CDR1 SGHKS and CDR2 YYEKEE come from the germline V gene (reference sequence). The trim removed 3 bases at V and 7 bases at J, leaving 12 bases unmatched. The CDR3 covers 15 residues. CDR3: CASSSWWKGRGTQYF. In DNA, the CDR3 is TGTGCCAGCAGCTCATGGTGGAAGGGGAGGGGGACCCAGTACTTC.

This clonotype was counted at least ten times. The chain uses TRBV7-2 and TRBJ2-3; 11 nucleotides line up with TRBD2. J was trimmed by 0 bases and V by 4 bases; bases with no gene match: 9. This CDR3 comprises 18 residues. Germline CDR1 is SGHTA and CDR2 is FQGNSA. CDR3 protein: CASSSESTSGASTDTQYF. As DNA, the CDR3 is TGTGCCAGCAGCTCGGAATCGACTAGCGGGGCCAGCACAGATACGCAGTATTTT.

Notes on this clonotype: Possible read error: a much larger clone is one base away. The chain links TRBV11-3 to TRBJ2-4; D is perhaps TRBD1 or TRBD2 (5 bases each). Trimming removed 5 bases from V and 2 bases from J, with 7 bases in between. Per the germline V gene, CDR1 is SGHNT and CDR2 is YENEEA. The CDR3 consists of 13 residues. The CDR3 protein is CASSQGPKNIQYF. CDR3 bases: TGTGCCAGCAGCCAGGGACCCAAAAACATTCAGTACTTC. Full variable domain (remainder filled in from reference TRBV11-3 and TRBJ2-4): EAGVVQSPRYKIIEKKQPVAFWCNPISGHNTLYWYLQNLGQGPELLIRYENEEAVDDSQLPKDRFSAERLKGVDSTLKIQPAELGDSAVYLCASSQGPKNIQYFGAGTRLSVL.

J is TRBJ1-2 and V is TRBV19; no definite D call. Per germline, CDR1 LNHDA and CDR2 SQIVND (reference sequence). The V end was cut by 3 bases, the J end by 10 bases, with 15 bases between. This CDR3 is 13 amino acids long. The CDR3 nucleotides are TGTGCCAGTAGTATCAAACGAATTGGAAACTACACCTTC. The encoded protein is CASSIKRIGNYTF.

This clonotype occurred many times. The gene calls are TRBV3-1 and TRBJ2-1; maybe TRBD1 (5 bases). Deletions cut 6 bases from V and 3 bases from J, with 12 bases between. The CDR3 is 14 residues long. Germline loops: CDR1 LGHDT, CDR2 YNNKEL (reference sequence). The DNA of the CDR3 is TGTGCCAGCAGTACGACAGCATACTACAATGAGCAGTTCTTC. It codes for CASSTTAYYNEQFF.

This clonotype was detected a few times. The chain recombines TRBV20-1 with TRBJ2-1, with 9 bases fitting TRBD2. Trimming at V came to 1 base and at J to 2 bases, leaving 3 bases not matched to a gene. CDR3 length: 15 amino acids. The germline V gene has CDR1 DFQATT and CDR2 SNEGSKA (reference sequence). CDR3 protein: CSARGAGGPYNEQFF. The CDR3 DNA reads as TGCAGTGCTAGAGGAGCGGGGGGCCCCTACAATGAGCAGTTCTTC.

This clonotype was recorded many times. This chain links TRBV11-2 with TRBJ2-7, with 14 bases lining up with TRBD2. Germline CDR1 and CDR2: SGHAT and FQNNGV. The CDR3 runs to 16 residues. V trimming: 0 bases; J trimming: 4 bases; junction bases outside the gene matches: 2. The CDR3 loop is CASSLEGTSGSYEQYF. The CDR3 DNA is TGTGCCAGCAGCTTAGAGGGGACTAGCGGGAGTTACGAGCAGTACTTC.

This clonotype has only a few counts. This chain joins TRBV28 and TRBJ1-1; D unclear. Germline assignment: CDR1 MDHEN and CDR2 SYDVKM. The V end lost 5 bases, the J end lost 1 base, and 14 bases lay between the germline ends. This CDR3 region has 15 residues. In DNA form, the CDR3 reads TGTGCCAGCAGTGCCCTCAAAAAGGGGAACACTGAAGCTTTCTTT. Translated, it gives CASSALKKGNTEAFF.

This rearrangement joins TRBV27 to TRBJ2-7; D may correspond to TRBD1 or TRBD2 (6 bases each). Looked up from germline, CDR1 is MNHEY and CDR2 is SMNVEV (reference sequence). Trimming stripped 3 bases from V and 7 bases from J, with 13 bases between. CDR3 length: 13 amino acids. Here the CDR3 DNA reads TGTGCCAGCAGTTTGGGGGGCCTCGGAGAGCAGTACTTC. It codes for CASSLGGLGEQYF.

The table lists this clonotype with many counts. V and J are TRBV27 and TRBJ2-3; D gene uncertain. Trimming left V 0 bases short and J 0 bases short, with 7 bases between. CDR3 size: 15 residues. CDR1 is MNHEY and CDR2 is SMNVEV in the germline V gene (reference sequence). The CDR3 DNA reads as TGTGCCAGCAGTTTATCTAGCAGGAGCACAGATACGCAGTATTTT. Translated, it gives CASSLSSRSTDTQYF.

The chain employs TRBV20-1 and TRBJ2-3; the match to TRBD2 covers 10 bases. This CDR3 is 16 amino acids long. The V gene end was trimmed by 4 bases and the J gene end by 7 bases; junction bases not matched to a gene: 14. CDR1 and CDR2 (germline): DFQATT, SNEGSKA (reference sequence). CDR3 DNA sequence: TGCAGTGCTACCCCTCCGAGCGGGAGGGCCTTGTATACGCAGTATTTT. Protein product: CSATPPSGRALYTQYF.

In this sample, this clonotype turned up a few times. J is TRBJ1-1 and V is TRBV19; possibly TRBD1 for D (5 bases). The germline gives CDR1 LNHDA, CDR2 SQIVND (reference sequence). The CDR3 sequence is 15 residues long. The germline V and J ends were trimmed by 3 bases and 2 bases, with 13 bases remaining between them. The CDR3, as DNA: TGTGCCAGTAGTATCTGGGGGACCAGCAACACTGAAGCTTTCTTT. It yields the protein CASSIWGTSNTEAFF.

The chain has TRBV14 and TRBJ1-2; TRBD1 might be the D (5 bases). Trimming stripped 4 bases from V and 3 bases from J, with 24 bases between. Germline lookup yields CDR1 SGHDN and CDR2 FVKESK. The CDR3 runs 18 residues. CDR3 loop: CASSPQTDRRDWDYGYTF. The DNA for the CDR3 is TGTGCCAGCAGCCCCCAAACCGACCGAAGGGACTGGGACTATGGCTACACCTTC.

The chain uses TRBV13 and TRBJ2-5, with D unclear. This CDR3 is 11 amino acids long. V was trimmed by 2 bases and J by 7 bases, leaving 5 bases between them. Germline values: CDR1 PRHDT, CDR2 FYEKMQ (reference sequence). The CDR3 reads CASSLLGTQYF. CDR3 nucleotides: TGTGCCAGCAGCTTACTGGGGACCCAGTACTTC.

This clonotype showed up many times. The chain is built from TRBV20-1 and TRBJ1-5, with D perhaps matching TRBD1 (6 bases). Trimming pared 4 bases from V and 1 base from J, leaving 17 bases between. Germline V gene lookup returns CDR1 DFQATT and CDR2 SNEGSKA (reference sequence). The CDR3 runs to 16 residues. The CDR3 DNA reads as TGCAGTGCTACTCTGGGGGGCAGTCAGAGCAATCAGCCCCAGCATTTT. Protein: CSATLGGSQSNQPQHF.

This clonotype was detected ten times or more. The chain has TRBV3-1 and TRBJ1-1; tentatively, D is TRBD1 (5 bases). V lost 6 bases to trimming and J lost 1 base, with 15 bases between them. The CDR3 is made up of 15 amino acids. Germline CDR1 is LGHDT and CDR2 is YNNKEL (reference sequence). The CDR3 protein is CASRYTGGGNTEAFF. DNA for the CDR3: TGTGCCAGCAGATACACAGGCGGAGGGAACACTGAAGCTTTCTTT. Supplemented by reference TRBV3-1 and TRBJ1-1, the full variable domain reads DTAVSQTPKYLVTQMGNDKSIKCEQNLGHDTMYWYKQDSKKFLKIMFSYNNKELIINETVPNRFSPKSPDKAHLNLHINSLELGDSAVYFCASRYTGGGNTEAFFGQGTRLTVV.

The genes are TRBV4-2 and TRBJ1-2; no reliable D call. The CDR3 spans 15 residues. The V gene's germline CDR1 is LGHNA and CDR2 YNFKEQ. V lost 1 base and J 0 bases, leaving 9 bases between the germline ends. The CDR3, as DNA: TGTGCCAGCAGCCAAGCGTCCAGCCCTAACTATGGCTACACCTTC. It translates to CASSQASSPNYGYTF.

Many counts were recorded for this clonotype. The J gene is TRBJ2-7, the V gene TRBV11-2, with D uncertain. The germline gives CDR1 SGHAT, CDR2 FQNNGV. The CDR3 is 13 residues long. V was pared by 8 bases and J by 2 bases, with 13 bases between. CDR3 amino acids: CASSLGGTYEQYF. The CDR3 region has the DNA TGTGCCAGCTCCCTTGGCGGAACCTACGAGCAGTACTTC.

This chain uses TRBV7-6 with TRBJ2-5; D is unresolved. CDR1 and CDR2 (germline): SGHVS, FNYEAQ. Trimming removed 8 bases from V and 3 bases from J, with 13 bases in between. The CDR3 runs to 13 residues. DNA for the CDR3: TGTGCCAGCCAAAAGTTCGGAGAAGAGACCCAGTACTTC. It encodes CASQKFGEETQYF.

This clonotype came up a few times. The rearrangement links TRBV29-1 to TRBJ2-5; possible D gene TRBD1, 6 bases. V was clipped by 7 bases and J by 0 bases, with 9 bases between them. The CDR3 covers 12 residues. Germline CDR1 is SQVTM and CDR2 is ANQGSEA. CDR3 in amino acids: CSAYRDQETQYF. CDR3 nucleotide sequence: TGCAGCGCGTACAGGGACCAAGAGACCCAGTACTTC.

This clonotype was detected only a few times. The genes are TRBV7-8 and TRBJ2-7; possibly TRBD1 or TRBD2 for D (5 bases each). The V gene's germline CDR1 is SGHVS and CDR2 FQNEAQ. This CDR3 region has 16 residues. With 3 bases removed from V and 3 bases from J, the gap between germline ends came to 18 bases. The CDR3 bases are TGTGCCAGCAGCTTTGGGCGAGGGGCACGGCGCTACGAGCAGTACTTC. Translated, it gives CASSFGRGARRYEQYF. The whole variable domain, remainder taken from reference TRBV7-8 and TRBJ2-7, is GAGVSQSPRYKVAKRGQDVALRCDPISGHVSLFWYQQALGQGPEFLTYFQNEAQLDKSGLPSDRFFAERPEGSVSTLKIQRTQQEDSAVYLCASSFGRGARRYEQYFGPGTRLTVT.